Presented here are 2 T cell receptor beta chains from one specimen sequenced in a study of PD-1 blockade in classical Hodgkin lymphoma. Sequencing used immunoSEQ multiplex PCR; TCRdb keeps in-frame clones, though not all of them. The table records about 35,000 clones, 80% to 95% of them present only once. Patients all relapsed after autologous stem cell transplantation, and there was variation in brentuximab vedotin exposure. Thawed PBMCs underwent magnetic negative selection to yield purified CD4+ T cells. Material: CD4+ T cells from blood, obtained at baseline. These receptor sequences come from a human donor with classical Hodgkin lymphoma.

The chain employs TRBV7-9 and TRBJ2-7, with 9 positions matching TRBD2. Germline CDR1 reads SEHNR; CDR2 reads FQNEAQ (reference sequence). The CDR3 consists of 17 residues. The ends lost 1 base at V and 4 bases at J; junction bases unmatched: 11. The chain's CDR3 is CASSLDLGGRGSYEQYF. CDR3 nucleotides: TGTGCCAGCAGCTTAGATCTAGGCGGGAGGGGATCATACGAGCAGTACTTC.

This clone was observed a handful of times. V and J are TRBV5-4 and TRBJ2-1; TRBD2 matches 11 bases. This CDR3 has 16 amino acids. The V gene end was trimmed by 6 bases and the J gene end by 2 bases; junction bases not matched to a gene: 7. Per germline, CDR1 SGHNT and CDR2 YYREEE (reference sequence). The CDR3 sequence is CASTKGGLAAYNEQFF. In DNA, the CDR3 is TGTGCCAGCACTAAAGGGGGACTAGCGGCCTACAATGAGCAGTTCTTC.